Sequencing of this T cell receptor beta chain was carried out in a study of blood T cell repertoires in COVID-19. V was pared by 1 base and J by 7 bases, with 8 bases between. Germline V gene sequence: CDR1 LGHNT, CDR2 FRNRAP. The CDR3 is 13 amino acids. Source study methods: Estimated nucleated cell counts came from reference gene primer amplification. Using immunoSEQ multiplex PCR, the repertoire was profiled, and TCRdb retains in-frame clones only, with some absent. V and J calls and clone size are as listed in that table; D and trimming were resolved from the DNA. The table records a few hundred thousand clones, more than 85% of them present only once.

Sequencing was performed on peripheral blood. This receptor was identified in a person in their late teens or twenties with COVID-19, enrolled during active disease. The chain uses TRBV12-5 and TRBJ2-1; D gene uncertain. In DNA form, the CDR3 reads TGTGCTAGTGGTTTGGCCCACTGGAATGAGCAGTTCTTC. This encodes CASGLAHWNEQFF.